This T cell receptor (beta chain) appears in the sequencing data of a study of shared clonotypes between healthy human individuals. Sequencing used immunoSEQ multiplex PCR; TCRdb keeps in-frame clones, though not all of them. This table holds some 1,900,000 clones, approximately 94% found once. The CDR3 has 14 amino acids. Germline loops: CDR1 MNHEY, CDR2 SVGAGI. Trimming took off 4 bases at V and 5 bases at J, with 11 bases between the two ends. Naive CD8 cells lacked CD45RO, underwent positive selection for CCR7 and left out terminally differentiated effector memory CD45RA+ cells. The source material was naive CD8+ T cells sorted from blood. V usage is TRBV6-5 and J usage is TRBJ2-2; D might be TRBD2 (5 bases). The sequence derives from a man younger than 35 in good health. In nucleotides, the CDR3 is TGTGCCAGCAGTTTTGGACCGGGGACCGGGGAGCTGTTTTTT. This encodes CASSFGPGTGELFF.